This TCR beta chain is drawn from a study of beta chain features in type 1 diabetes. CDR1 is SGHTA and CDR2 is FQGNSA in the germline V gene. V lost 5 bases, J lost 4 bases, and 4 bases stayed unmatched. This CDR3 has 15 amino acids. Study-level results: The study found moderately but significantly shorter TCRB CDR3s in all four CD4+ subsets of Type 1 diabetes patients.

With respect to this clone: Its antigen remains unidentified.

Since all of the isolated RNA was reverse transcribed, expressed TCRB transcripts were what got sequenced. Data came from immunoSEQ multiplex PCR; TCRdb stores just in-frame clones and leaves some out. Of hundreds of thousands of clones listed, approximately 11% are singletons. This sequence originates from a man aged 25 to 45 with type 1 diabetes. The rearrangement uses TRBV7-2 and TRBJ2-1, with 11 bases aligning to TRBD2. Sequences were obtained from naive CD4+ T cells from blood. This CDR3 is CASSPTSGGYNEQFF. For the CDR3, the DNA is TGTGCCAGCAGCCCAACTAGCGGGGGATACAATGAGCAGTTCTTC.